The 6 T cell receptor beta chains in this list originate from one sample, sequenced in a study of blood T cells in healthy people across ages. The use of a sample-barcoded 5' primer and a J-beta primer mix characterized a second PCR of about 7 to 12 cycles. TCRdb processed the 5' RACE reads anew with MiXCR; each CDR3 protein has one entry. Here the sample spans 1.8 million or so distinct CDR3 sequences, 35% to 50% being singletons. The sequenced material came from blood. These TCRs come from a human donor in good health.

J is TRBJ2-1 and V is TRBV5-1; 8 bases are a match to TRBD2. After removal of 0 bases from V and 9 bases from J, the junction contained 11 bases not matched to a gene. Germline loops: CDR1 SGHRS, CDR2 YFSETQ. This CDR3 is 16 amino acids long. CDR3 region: CASSLVVTSVRSEQFF. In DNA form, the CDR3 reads TGCGCCAGCAGCTTGGTGGTGACTAGCGTTCGTAGTGAGCAGTTCTTC.

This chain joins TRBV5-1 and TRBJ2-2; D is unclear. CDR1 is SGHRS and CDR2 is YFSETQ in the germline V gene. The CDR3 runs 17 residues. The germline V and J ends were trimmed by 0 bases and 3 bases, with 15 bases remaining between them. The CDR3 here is CASSLASLVLDTGELFF. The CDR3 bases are TGCGCCAGCAGCTTGGCCTCCCTGGTATTGGACACCGGGGAGCTGTTTTTT.

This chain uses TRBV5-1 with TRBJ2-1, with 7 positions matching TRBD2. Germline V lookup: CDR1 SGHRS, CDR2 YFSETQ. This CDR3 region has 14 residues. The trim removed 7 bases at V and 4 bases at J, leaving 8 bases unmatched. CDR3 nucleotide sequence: TGCGCCAGCTGGGCGGGGGACTCTTACAATGAGCAGTTCTTC. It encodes CASWAGDSYNEQFF.

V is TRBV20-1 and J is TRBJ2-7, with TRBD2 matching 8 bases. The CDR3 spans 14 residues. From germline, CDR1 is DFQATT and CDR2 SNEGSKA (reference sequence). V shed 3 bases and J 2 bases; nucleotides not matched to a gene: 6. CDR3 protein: CSASPTSGAYEQYF. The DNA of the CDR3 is TGCAGTGCTAGCCCTACTAGCGGTGCCTACGAGCAGTACTTC.

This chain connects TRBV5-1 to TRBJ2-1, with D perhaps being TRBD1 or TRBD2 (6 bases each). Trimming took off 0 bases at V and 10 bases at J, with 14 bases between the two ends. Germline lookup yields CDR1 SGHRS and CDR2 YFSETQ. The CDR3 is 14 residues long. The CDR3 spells CASSLVRGTPEQFF. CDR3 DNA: TGCGCCAGCAGCTTGGTCCGGGGGACACCAGAGCAGTTCTTC.

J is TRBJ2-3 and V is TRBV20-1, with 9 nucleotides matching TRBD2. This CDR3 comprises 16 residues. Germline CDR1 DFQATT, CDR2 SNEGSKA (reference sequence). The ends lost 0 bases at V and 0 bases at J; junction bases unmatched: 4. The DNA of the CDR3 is TGCAGTGCTAGAGAGCGGGGGGGATATAGCACAGATACGCAGTATTTT. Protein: CSARERGGYSTDTQYF.